These 20 T cell receptor beta chains came from one sample sequenced in a study of blood T cell repertoires in COVID-19. Data came from immunoSEQ multiplex PCR; TCRdb stores just in-frame clones and leaves some out. Of about 150,000 clones listed, roughly 86% are singletons. Source material: PBMCs or T cells enriched from blood (not recorded which). The receptors originated from a woman in her 50s with acute COVID-19.

The chain uses TRBV6-2 or TRBV6-3 and TRBJ2-7, with a possible D match to TRBD2 (6 bases). The CDR3 contains 16 residues. CDR1 MNHEY and CDR2 SVGEGT come from the germline V gene. Trimming took 7 bases from V and 2 from J, leaving 21 bases between them. In DNA form, the CDR3 reads TGTGCCAGCAACCCCGCCCGGGACTTCTCCGCCTACGAGCAGTACTTC. Translating gives CASNPARDFSAYEQYF.

J is TRBJ1-2 and V is TRBV27, with TRBD1 as a possible D gene (6 bases). The V gene's germline CDR1 is MNHEY and CDR2 SMNVEV (reference sequence). V was clipped by 6 bases and J by 8 bases, with 13 bases between them. This CDR3 comprises 12 residues. CDR3 residues: CASSQGLGGYTF. DNA for the CDR3: TGTGCCAGCAGCCAGGGGCTAGGAGGCTACACCTTC.

This clone was seen a few times. This chain links TRBV7-9 with TRBJ2-1, with no clear D. The CDR3 is 12 amino acids. CDR1 SEHNR and CDR2 FQNEAQ come from the germline V gene (reference sequence). V gave up 2 bases and J gave up 5 bases, with 4 bases separating them. CDR3 in amino acids: CASSLRDNEQFF. Here the CDR3 DNA reads TGTGCCAGCAGCTTACGGGACAATGAGCAGTTCTTC.

This clone showed up just once. The V and J genes are TRBV11-1 and TRBJ2-2; the match to TRBD1 covers 7 bases. Germline CDR1 SGHAT, CDR2 FQDESV (reference sequence). The CDR3 length is 15 residues. With V trimmed by 7 bases and J by 4 bases, 9 bases remained unmatched. This CDR3 reads CASTAGTVGTGELFF. CDR3 nucleotide sequence: TGTGCCAGCACCGCCGGGACAGTCGGCACCGGGGAGCTGTTTTTT.

This clone was picked up a small number of times. The chain is built from TRBV19 and TRBJ1-5, with 8 bases matching TRBD1. Germline V gene data show CDR1 as LNHDA and CDR2 as SQIVND (reference sequence). The CDR3 has 14 amino acids. Unmatched junction bases numbered 7, after V lost 10 bases and J lost 2 bases. CDR3 protein: CATTAGGGNQPQHF. As DNA, the CDR3 is TGTGCCACCACAGCAGGGGGCGGCAATCAGCCCCAGCATTTT.

This clone occurred once. CDR3 sequence (DNA): TGCGCCAGCAGGCACGGGACAGGGGGCCTACCAAATGATGGCTACACCTTC. This translates into CASRHGTGGLPNDGYTF. The chain carries TRBV5-1 and TRBJ1-2; 12 nucleotides line up with TRBD1. This CDR3 spans 17 amino acids. Germline V lookup: CDR1 SGHRS, CDR2 YFSETQ. Unmatched junction bases numbered 14, after V lost 5 bases and J lost 6 bases.

CDR3 amino acids: CASSGGPPYEQYF. The CDR3 bases are TGCGCCAGCAGCGGGGGCCCCCCCTACGAGCAGTACTTC. The chain couples TRBV5-1 to TRBJ2-7, with D possibly matching TRBD1 (6 bases). This CDR3 comprises 13 residues. Germline V gives CDR1 SGHRS, CDR2 YFSETQ. V was cut by 4 bases and J by 2 bases, with 10 bases left in between.

The chain recombines TRBV29-1 with TRBJ2-3, with 12 bases matching TRBD2. This CDR3 has 14 residues. In germline, CDR1 is SQVTM, CDR2 ANQGSEA. The V and J ends lost 5 bases and 11 bases, in that order; junction bases with no gene match: 11. CDR3 in amino acids: CSVWTSGASRGQYF. The CDR3 bases are TGCAGCGTTTGGACTAGCGGGGCTTCGAGGGGGCAGTATTTT.

The chain joins TRBV2 to TRBJ1-5; weak D call: TRBD1 (6 bases). CDR1 SNHLY and CDR2 FYNNEI come from the germline V gene. The CDR3 has 15 amino acids. Deletions cut 4 bases from V and 0 bases from J, with 10 bases between. The CDR3, as DNA: TGTGCCAGCAGTGCTACAGGGAATAGCAATCAGCCCCAGCATTTT. This gives the protein CASSATGNSNQPQHF. The full variable domain, completed using reference TRBV2 and TRBJ1-5, is EPEVTQTPSHQVTQMGQEVILRCVPISNHLYFYWYRQILGQKVEFLVSFYNNEISEKSEIFDDQFSVERPDGSNFTLKIRSTKLEDSAMYFCASSATGNSNQPQHFGDGTRLSIL.

The rearrangement joins TRBV7-9 to TRBJ1-1; D remains unclear. The V end lost 2 bases, the J end lost 6 bases, and 19 bases lay between the germline ends. This CDR3 has 16 residues. Germline V lookup: CDR1 SEHNR, CDR2 FQNEAQ (reference sequence). The CDR3 DNA is TGTGCCAGCAGCTTAAGGGTCCCGGGGTTCGGAGCTGAAGCTTTCTTT. Its protein product is CASSLRVPGFGAEAFF.

This clone has a single count. The chain recombines TRBV6-5 with TRBJ2-7; 7 bases are shared with TRBD2. Germline V gene lookup returns CDR1 MNHEY and CDR2 SVGAGI. This CDR3 spans 15 amino acids. V lost 2 bases, J lost 2 bases, and 6 bases stayed unmatched. CDR3 sequence reads: CASSYAASGTYEQYF. CDR3 nucleotide sequence: TGTGCCAGCAGTTACGCGGCTAGCGGAACCTACGAGCAGTACTTC.

The rearrangement uses TRBV25-1 and TRBJ2-1, with TRBD1 identical over 8 bases. V was pared by 3 bases and J by 4 bases, with 11 bases of the junction left unmatched. CDR1 and CDR2 (germline): MGHDK, SYGVNS. This CDR3 is 17 amino acids long. This CDR3 is CASSESPGQGEYNEQFF. The CDR3 DNA reads TGTGCCAGCAGTGAGTCCCCCGGACAGGGCGAGTACAATGAGCAGTTCTTC. Full variable domain (remainder filled in from reference TRBV25-1 and TRBJ2-1): EADIYQTPRYLVIGTGKKITLECSQTMGHDKMYWYQQDPGMELHLIHYSYGVNSTEKGDLSSESTVSRIRTEHFPLTLESARPSHTSQYLCASSESPGQGEYNEQFFGPGTRLTVL.

The chain is built from TRBV5-4 and TRBJ1-1; possibly TRBD1 for D (5 bases). Germline lookup yields CDR1 SGHNT and CDR2 YYREEE (reference sequence). Trimming left V 4 bases short and J 11 bases short, with 24 bases between. There are 15 residues in the CDR3. This CDR3 reads CASSPYRSVGIGAFF. The CDR3 DNA is TGTGCCAGCAGCCCATACAGGTCCGTGGGGATAGGGGCTTTCTTT. The whole variable domain, filled in from reference TRBV5-4 and TRBJ1-1, reads ETGVTQSPTHLIKTRGQQVTLRCSSQSGHNTVSWYQQALGQGPQFIFQYYREEENGRGNFPPRFSGLQFPNYSSELNVNALELDDSALYLCASSPYRSVGIGAFFGQGTRLTVV.

The chain uses TRBV9 and TRBJ2-3; a possible D gene is TRBD2 (5 bases). This CDR3 contains 12 residues. Trimming cost V 6 bases and J 2 bases, with 7 bases left between them. CDR1 is SGDLS and CDR2 is YYNGEE in the germline V gene. In nucleotides, the CDR3 is TGTGCCAGCACCGGGAACACAGATACGCAGTATTTT. Translating gives CASTGNTDTQYF.

The chain couples TRBV5-1 to TRBJ2-2, with D maybe TRBD1 (6 bases). The germline V gene has CDR1 SGHRS and CDR2 YFSETQ. The V gene lost 1 base and the J gene lost 7 bases, with 14 bases spanning the gap. The CDR3 extends over 15 amino acids. CDR3 DNA sequence: TGCGCCAGCAGCTTGCTGTGGGGGCTGGACGGGGAGCTGTTTTTT. As protein: CASSLLWGLDGELFF.

In this sample, this clone turned up a few times. This chain links TRBV7-7 with TRBJ2-1, with 8 bases identical to TRBD1. The V segment lost 6 bases and the J segment 8 bases; nucleotides outside the gene matches: 12. Germline V gene data show CDR1 as SSHAT and CDR2 as FNYEAQ (reference sequence). CDR3 length: 15 residues. CDR3 in DNA: TGTGCCAGCAGTCCCGGGACAGGAAGGGCGGATGAGCAGTTCTTC. It is translated as CASSPGTGRADEQFF.

J is TRBJ2-5 and V is TRBV7-8; TRBD1 matches at 9 bases. V lost 5 bases to trimming and J lost 7 bases; unmatched junction nucleotides: 17. The CDR3 consists of 17 residues. Germline CDR1 reads SGHVS; CDR2 reads FQNEAQ. In DNA, the CDR3 is TGTGCCAGCAGCCCGAGACAGGGGGGCCGGGAGAGGGGGACCCAGTACTTC. Its translation: CASSPRQGGRERGTQYF.

The chain recombines TRBV18 with TRBJ1-4; TRBD1 might be the D (5 bases). Germline V gene data show CDR1 as KGHSH and CDR2 as LQKENI. The V gene lost 3 bases and the J gene lost 0 bases, with 11 bases spanning the gap. The CDR3 has 16 residues. The CDR3 reads CASSPTVSTTNEKLFF. DNA for the CDR3: TGTGCCAGCTCACCGACAGTATCCACAACTAATGAAAAACTGTTTTTT.

The gene calls are TRBV7-2 and TRBJ1-3; no definite D call. V was clipped by 5 bases and J by 4 bases, with 9 bases between them. In germline, CDR1 is SGHTA, CDR2 FQGNSA. The CDR3 spans 13 residues. This chain's CDR3 is CASSPGQGNTIYF. CDR3 nucleotide sequence: TGTGCCAGCAGCCCTGGCCAGGGAAACACCATATATTTT. Complete variable domain (other parts from reference TRBV7-2 and TRBJ1-3): GAGVSQSPSNKVTEKGKDVELRCDPISGHTALYWYRQSLGQGLEFLIYFQGNSAPDKSGLPSDRFSAERTGGSVSTLTIQRTQQEDSAVYLCASSPGQGNTIYFGEGSWLTVV.

The J gene is TRBJ2-1, the V gene TRBV5-1; unclear D gene. Per germline, CDR1 SGHRS and CDR2 YFSETQ. The V end lost 0 bases, the J end lost 2 bases, and 9 bases lay between the germline ends. This CDR3 has 15 residues. The CDR3 nucleotides are TGCGCCAGCAGCTTGGCGAGCGTTGCCTACAATGAGCAGTTCTTC. Residues: CASSLASVAYNEQFF.